This T cell receptor beta chain came from a study of blood T cell repertoires in COVID-19. The CDR3 runs to 12 residues. Trimming took off 6 bases at V and 0 bases at J, with 4 bases between the two ends. Germline V gene data show CDR1 as KGHSH and CDR2 as LQKENI. Original processing methods: Estimation of nucleated cell counts relied on the amplification of reference gene primers. Some clones are missing from TCRdb's copy, which holds only in-frame ones; the method was immunoSEQ multiplex PCR. That table is the source of V, J and clone size, and D and trimming were worked out from the DNA. The sample shows about 480,000 clones, nearly 90% of them seen only once.

Sequencing input: peripheral blood. This chain uses TRBV18 with TRBJ2-3, with no clear D. The source of this sequence is a man between 18 and 35 years old with COVID-19, enrolled during active disease. The CDR3 region is CASSHSTDTQYF. CDR3 sequence (DNA): TGTGCCAGCTCTCATAGCACAGATACGCAGTATTTT.